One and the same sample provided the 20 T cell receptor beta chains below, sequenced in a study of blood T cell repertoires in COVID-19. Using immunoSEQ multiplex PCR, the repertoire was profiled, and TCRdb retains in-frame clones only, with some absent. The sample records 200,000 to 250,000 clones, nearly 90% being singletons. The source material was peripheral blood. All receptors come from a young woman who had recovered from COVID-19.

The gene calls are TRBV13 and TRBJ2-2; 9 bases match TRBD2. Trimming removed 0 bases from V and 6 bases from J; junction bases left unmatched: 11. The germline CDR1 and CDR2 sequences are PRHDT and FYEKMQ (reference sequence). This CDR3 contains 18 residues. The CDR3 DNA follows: TGTGCCAGCAGCTTAGGCCTAAGGAGGGTAGCGGGGGCCGGGGAGCTGTTTTTT. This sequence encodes CASSLGLRRVAGAGELFF.

The CDR3 is CASSYSRALGQPQHF. The DNA of the CDR3 is TGTGCCAGCAGTTACTCCAGGGCCCTGGGGCAGCCCCAGCATTTT. V is TRBV6-5 and J is TRBJ1-5, with a weak D call TRBD1 (5 bases). CDR3 size: 15 residues. Deletions cut 0 bases from V and 7 bases from J, with 13 bases between. Germline CDR1 MNHEY, CDR2 SVGAGI.

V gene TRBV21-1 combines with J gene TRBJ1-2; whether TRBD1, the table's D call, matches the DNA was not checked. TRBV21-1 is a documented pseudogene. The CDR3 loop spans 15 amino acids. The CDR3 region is CASSKRPTANYGYTF. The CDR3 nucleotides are TGTGCCAGCAGCAAACGCCCGACAGCTAACTATGGCTACACCTTC.

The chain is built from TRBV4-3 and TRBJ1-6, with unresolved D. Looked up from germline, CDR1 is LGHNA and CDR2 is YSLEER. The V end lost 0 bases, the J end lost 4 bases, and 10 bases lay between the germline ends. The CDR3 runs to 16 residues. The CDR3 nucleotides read TGCGCCAGCAGCCAAGACAGCGCCGTTTATAATTCACCCCTCCACTTT. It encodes CASSQDSAVYNSPLHF.

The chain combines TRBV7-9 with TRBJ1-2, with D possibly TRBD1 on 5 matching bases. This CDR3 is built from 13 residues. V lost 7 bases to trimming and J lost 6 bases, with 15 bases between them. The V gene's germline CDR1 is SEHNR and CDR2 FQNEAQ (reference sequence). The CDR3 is CASTPLIGDGYTF. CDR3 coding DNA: TGTGCCAGCACCCCTTTGATAGGGGATGGCTACACCTTC.

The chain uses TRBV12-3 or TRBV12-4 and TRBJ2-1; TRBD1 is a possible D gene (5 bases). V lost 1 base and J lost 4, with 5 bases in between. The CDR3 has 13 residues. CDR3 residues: CASSLGQYNEQFF. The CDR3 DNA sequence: TGTGCCAGCAGTTTAGGACAGTACAATGAGCAGTTCTTC.

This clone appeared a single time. The CDR3 DNA follows: TGTGCCAGCCACCAACCCCAGGGATCTCTGTGGCAGCCCCAGCATTTT. It codes for CASHQPQGSLWQPQHF. The J gene is TRBJ1-5, the V gene TRBV19; tentative D call: TRBD1 (5 bases). With 9 bases removed from V and 7 bases from J, the gap between germline ends came to 25 bases. Germline loops: CDR1 LNHDA, CDR2 SQIVND (reference sequence). The CDR3 loop spans 16 amino acids.

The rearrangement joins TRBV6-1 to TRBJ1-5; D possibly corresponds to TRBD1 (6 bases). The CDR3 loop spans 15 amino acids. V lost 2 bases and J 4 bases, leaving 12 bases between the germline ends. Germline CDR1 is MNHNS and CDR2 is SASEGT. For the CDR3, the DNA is TGTGCCAGCAGTGAATACGCAGGGGAGAATCAGCCCCAGCATTTT. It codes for CASSEYAGENQPQHF.

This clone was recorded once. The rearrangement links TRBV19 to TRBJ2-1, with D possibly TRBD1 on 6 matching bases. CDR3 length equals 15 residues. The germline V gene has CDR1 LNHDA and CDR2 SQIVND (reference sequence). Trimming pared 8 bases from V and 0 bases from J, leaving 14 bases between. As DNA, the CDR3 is TGTGCCAGTTCCCCCAGGGGTTTCTCCTACAATGAGCAGTTCTTC. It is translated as CASSPRGFSYNEQFF.

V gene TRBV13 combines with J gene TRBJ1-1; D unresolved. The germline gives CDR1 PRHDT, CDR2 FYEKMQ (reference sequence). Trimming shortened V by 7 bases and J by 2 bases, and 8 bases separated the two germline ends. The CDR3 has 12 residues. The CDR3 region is CASTNGNTEAFF. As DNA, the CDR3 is TGTGCCAGCACTAATGGTAACACTGAAGCTTTCTTT.

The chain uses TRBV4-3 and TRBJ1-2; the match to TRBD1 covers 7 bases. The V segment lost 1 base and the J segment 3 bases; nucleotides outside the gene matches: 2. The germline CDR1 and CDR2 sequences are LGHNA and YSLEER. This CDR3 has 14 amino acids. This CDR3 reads CASSQGQGHYGYTF. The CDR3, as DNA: TGCGCCAGCAGCCAAGGACAGGGACACTATGGCTACACCTTC.

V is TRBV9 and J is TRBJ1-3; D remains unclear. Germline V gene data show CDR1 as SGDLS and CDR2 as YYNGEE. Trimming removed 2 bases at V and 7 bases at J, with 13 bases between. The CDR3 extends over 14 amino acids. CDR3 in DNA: TGTGCCAGCAGCGTCGAACCTAATTGGAACACCATATATTTT. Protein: CASSVEPNWNTIYF.

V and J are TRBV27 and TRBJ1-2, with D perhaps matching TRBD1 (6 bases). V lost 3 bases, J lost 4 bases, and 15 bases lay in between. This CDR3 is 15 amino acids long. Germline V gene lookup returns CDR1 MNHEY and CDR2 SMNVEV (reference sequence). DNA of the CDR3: TGTGCCAGCAGTTTGGGGGCCGGGACAACCTATGGCTACACCTTC. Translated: CASSLGAGTTYGYTF.

The CDR3 here is CASSFQGSDTQYF. The CDR3 DNA reads TGCGCCAGCAGCTTCCAGGGCTCAGATACGCAGTATTTT. The rearrangement uses TRBV5-1 and TRBJ2-3, with D maybe TRBD1 (5 bases). Between the trimmed V and J ends, which lost 2 bases and 4 bases, there was a span of 8 bases. The CDR3 is made up of 13 amino acids. Germline V gene sequence: CDR1 SGHRS, CDR2 YFSETQ.

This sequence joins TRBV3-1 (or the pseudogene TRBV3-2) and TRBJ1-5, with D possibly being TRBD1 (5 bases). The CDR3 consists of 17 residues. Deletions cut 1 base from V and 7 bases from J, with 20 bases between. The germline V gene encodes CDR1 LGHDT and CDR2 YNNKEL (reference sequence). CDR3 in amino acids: CASSQGGDVGLRQPQHF. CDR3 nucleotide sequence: TGTGCCAGCAGCCAAGGTGGTGACGTGGGGCTTCGACAGCCCCAGCATTTT.

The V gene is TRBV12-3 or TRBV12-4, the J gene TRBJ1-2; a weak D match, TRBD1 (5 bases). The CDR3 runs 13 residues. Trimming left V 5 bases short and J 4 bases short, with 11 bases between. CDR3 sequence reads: CASSPDRIYGYTF. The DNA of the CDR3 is TGTGCCAGCAGTCCCGACAGAATCTATGGCTACACCTTC.

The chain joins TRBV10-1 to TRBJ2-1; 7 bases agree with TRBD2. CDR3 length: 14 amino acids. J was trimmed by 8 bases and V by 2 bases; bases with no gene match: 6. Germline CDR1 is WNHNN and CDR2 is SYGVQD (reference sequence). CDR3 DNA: TGCGCCAGCAGTGAGGCAGGGAGGGCCGATGAGCAGTTCTTC. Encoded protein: CASSEAGRADEQFF.

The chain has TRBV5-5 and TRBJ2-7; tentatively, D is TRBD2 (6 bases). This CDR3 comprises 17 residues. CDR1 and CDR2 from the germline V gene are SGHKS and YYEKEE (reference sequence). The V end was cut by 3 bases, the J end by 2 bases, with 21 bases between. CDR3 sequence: CASSWLGLRAGTYEQYF. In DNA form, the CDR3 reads TGTGCCAGCAGCTGGCTGGGGTTAAGGGCGGGAACCTACGAGCAGTACTTC.

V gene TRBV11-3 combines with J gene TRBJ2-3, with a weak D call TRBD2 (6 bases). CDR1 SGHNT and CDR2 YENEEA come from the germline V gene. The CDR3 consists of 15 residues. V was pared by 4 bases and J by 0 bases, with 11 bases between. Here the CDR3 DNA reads TGTGCCAGCAGCTCTTCTAGCGCAAGCACAGATACGCAGTATTTT. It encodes CASSSSSASTDTQYF.

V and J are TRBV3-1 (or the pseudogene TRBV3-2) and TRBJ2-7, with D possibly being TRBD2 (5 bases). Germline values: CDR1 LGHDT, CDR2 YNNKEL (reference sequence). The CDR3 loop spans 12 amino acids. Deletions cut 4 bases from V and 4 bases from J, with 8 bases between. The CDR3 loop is CASSLGLYEQYF. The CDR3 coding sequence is TGTGCCAGCAGCCTAGGACTGTACGAGCAGTACTTC.